The 19 T cell receptor beta chains below were found in one sample sequenced in a study of shared clonotypes between healthy human individuals. Profiling relied on immunoSEQ multiplex PCR, and the TCRdb table lists in-frame clones only, not all of them. This table holds more than 2,000,000 clones, around nine tenths found once. Input material: naive CD4+ T cells sorted from blood. Regarding subset: CD45RA+ positively selected. These receptor sequences come from a man aged 18 to 35 in good health.

This chain links TRBV28 with TRBJ2-7; a weak D match, TRBD1 (6 bases). The CDR3 has 12 amino acids. The V and J ends lost 4 bases and 10 bases respectively, with 14 bases between them. Per the germline V gene, CDR1 is MDHEN and CDR2 is SYDVKM. The CDR3 region is CASSSDRWYQYF. The CDR3 bases are TGTGCCAGCAGTTCTGACAGGTGGTATCAGTACTTC.

This chain joins TRBV10-3 and TRBJ2-5; TRBD2 might be the D (6 bases). Between the trimmed V and J ends, which lost 5 bases and 4 bases, there was a span of 14 bases. The germline V gene has CDR1 ENHRY and CDR2 SYGVKD. This CDR3 has 14 residues. CDR3 DNA sequence: TGTGCCATCAGTAGTTTCGTGGAGGGAGAGACCCAGTACTTC. This encodes CAISSFVEGETQYF.

Note on this clone: This CDR3 is also generated by other DNA sequences in the sample. The chain links TRBV27 to TRBJ1-2, with 8 bases fitting TRBD1. The CDR3 runs 14 residues. The ends lost 5 bases at V and 4 bases at J; junction bases unmatched: 6. The germline gives CDR1 MNHEY, CDR2 SMNVEV (reference sequence). DNA for the CDR3: TGTGCCAGCAGTCTCGGACAGGGTGCCTATGGCTACACCTTC. Protein: CASSLGQGAYGYTF.

The chain carries TRBV2 and TRBJ2-7; 12 bases align to TRBD2. The CDR3 sequence is 15 residues long. The ends lost 6 bases at V and 6 bases at J; junction bases unmatched: 9. In germline, CDR1 is SNHLY, CDR2 FYNNEI. CDR3 residues: CASRLTSGSRGEQYF. CDR3 nucleotide sequence: TGTGCCAGCAGGCTGACTAGCGGGAGTCGTGGCGAGCAGTACTTC. Full variable domain (outside the CDR3, taken from reference TRBV2 and TRBJ2-7): EPEVTQTPSHQVTQMGQEVILRCVPISNHLYFYWYRQILGQKVEFLVSFYNNEISEKSEIFDDQFSVERPDGSNFTLKIRSTKLEDSAMYFCASRLTSGSRGEQYFGPGTRLTVT.

On this clone itself: The sample carries other DNA sequences with the same CDR3. The V gene is TRBV6-5, the J gene TRBJ1-5; 7 bases agree with TRBD1. The CDR3 runs to 14 residues. Looked up from germline, CDR1 is MNHEY and CDR2 is SVGAGI. V trimming: 5 bases; J trimming: 4 bases; junction bases outside the gene matches: 5. This CDR3 is CASSRDRVNQPQHF. The CDR3 DNA sequence: TGTGCCAGCAGTCGGGACAGAGTAAATCAGCCCCAGCATTTT.

The table lists this clone with a count of one. V and J are TRBV11-2 and TRBJ1-1; no clear D. CDR1 is SGHAT and CDR2 is FQNNGV in the germline V gene. Trimming removed 6 bases at V and 4 bases at J, with 9 bases between. The length of the CDR3 is 12 residues. The CDR3 nucleotides read TGTGCCAGCAGACAAGGAGGCACTGAAGCTTTCTTT. Protein product: CASRQGGTEAFF.

The genes are TRBV9 and TRBJ1-5, with TRBD1 matching 9 bases. The CDR3 runs 16 residues. The germline V gene encodes CDR1 SGDLS and CDR2 YYNGEE. With V trimmed by 3 bases and J by 2 bases, 6 bases remained unmatched. The CDR3: CASSAGQGIGNQPQHF. CDR3 in DNA: TGTGCCAGCAGCGCCGGACAGGGGATCGGCAATCAGCCCCAGCATTTT. Combining the CDR3 with reference TRBV9 and TRBJ1-5 gives the whole variable domain DSGVTQTPKHLITATGQRVTLRCSPRSGDLSVYWYQQSLDQGLQFLIQYYNGEERAKGNILERFSAQQFPDLHSELNLSSLELGDSALYFCASSAGQGIGNQPQHFGDGTRLSIL.

V and J are TRBV9 and TRBJ1-4; D gene unclear. The CDR3 is 13 residues long. V lost 4 bases and J lost 10, with 14 bases in between. Germline values: CDR1 SGDLS, CDR2 YYNGEE. CDR3 sequence reads: CASSPGDYGKLFF. DNA of the CDR3: TGTGCCAGCAGCCCAGGTGACTACGGAAAACTGTTTTTT.

The chain uses TRBV29-1 and TRBJ1-1; unclear D gene. Trimming removed 3 bases at V and 4 bases at J, with 12 bases between. CDR1 is SQVTM and CDR2 is ANQGSEA in the germline V gene. The CDR3 loop spans 13 amino acids. CDR3 sequence (DNA): TGCAGCGTTGATTACGCCCGAGGCACTGAAGCTTTCTTT. Translating gives CSVDYARGTEAFF.

J is TRBJ2-3 and V is TRBV30; 8 bases agree with TRBD2. This CDR3 contains 16 residues. Germline loops: CDR1 GTSNPN, CDR2 SVGIG (reference sequence). V shed 0 bases and J 2 bases; nucleotides not matched to a gene: 7. The CDR3 region is CAWSVQWRGVTDTQYF. In nucleotides, the CDR3 is TGTGCCTGGAGTGTACAATGGCGGGGGGTCACAGATACGCAGTATTTT.

This clone was recorded only once. The chain links TRBV7-9 to TRBJ2-1, with 11 positions matching TRBD1. The length of the CDR3 is 19 residues. CDR1 and CDR2 from the germline V gene are SEHNR and FQNEAQ (reference sequence). Trimming at V came to 0 bases and at J to 5 bases, leaving 12 bases not matched to a gene. The CDR3 nucleotides are TGTGCCAGCAGCTTAGCTTCAACCGGGACAGGGGGACGAAACAATGAGCAGTTCTTC. It yields the protein CASSLASTGTGGRNNEQFF.

As for this clone: This specimen includes other DNA sequences encoding the same CDR3. The chain couples TRBV19 to TRBJ2-2, with D perhaps TRBD1 (5 bases). Trimming removed 5 bases at V and 0 bases at J, with 7 bases between. Germline loops: CDR1 LNHDA, CDR2 SQIVND (reference sequence). This CDR3 spans 14 amino acids. CDR3 DNA: TGTGCCAGTAGTCCACAGGCGAACACCGGGGAGCTGTTTTTT. Translating gives CASSPQANTGELFF.

This clone was recorded only once. The chain joins TRBV9 to TRBJ2-1; 14 nucleotides line up with TRBD2. The CDR3 runs to 18 residues. J gave up 4 bases and V 0 bases, and 6 bases lay outside the gene matches. Germline V gene sequence: CDR1 SGDLS, CDR2 YYNGEE. The CDR3 protein is CASSVAPGLAGEYNEQFF. The CDR3 nucleotides are TGTGCCAGCAGCGTAGCCCCGGGACTAGCGGGAGAATACAATGAGCAGTTCTTC. Using reference TRBV9 and TRBJ2-1 for the parts outside the CDR3, the full variable domain is DSGVTQTPKHLITATGQRVTLRCSPRSGDLSVYWYQQSLDQGLQFLIQYYNGEERAKGNILERFSAQQFPDLHSELNLSSLELGDSALYFCASSVAPGLAGEYNEQFFGPGTRLTVL.

As to this clone: A junction boundary mismatches the germline segment, possibly from a read error. The chain is built from TRBV5-4 and TRBJ2-7; 7 bases map to TRBD1. Germline V gene data show CDR1 as SGHNT and CDR2 as YYREEE (reference sequence). The CDR3 contains 15 residues. The CDR3 spells CASSQERGLGYEQYF. In DNA, the CDR3 is TGCGCCAGCAGCCAAGAGAGGGGGCTCGGCTACGAGCAGTACTTC.

J is TRBJ2-7 and V is TRBV6-5; either TRBD1 or TRBD2 may supply D (6 bases each). This CDR3 has 14 amino acids. The germline V gene has CDR1 MNHEY and CDR2 SVGAGI. V was cut by 6 bases and J by 5 bases, with 17 bases left in between. The CDR3 is CASRPGGSWDEQYF. The CDR3 nucleotides are TGTGCCAGCAGACCCGGGGGCTCGTGGGACGAGCAGTACTTC.

This rearrangement joins TRBV7-9 to TRBJ2-5; the D call may be TRBD1 or TRBD2 (6 bases each). The last part of the DNA fits TRBJ2-7 better; the J call may be wrong. There are 14 residues in the CDR3. Per germline, CDR1 SEHNR and CDR2 FQNEAQ (reference sequence). The CDR3 loop reads CASSLGGTSYEQYF. CDR3 nucleotide sequence: TGTGCCAGCAGCCTAGGGGGGACCTCCTACGAGCAGTACTTC.

The chain combines TRBV30 with TRBJ2-1; 7 bases fit TRBD2. CDR3 length equals 14 residues. Germline values: CDR1 GTSNPN, CDR2 SVGIG (reference sequence). Germline trimming cut 4 bases from V and 7 bases from J; bases unmatched to any gene: 10. CDR3 residues: CAWKGRAKANEQFF. The CDR3 DNA is TGTGCCTGGAAGGGGAGGGCTAAGGCGAATGAGCAGTTCTTC.

This clone was seen a handful of times. The rearrangement uses TRBV27 and TRBJ2-2, with TRBD2 as a possible D gene (5 bases). V lost 6 bases and J 1 base, leaving 6 bases between the germline ends. CDR1 is MNHEY and CDR2 is SMNVEV in the germline V gene (reference sequence). The CDR3 has 13 residues. CDR3 loop: CASRDLNTGELFF. DNA for the CDR3: TGTGCCAGCAGGGACTTGAACACCGGGGAGCTGTTTTTT.

The genes are TRBV7-9 and TRBJ2-5; 14 positions agree with TRBD2. The length of the CDR3 is 18 residues. The germline V gene encodes CDR1 SEHNR and CDR2 FQNEAQ (reference sequence). V gave up 4 bases and J gave up 6 bases; unmatched junction bases: 13. CDR3 in DNA: TGTGCCAGCAGCTCCACCGGGACTAGCGGGAGATTTGACCAGACCCAGTACTTC. Amino acids: CASSSTGTSGRFDQTQYF.